Presented here are 22 T cell receptor beta chains from one specimen sequenced in a study of shared clonotypes between healthy human individuals. Terminally differentiated effector memory CD45RA+ cells were excluded by CCR7 positive selection of CD45RO-negative cells. Profiled with immunoSEQ multiplex PCR; TCRdb holds only in-frame clones, not every one. The data hold hundreds of thousands of clones, with around 96% observed a single time. Source material: naive CD8+ T cells sorted from blood. The receptor set was obtained from a young woman in good health.

The V call is TRBV30, the J call TRBJ1-3; possibly TRBD1 for D (5 bases). The V gene's germline CDR1 is GTSNPN and CDR2 SVGIG (reference sequence). The CDR3 covers 11 residues. V was trimmed by 2 bases and J by 10 bases, leaving 9 bases between them. CDR3 coding DNA: TGTGCCTGGAGTCAGGGTTCTACCATATATTTT. Amino acids: CAWSQGSTIYF.

The J gene is TRBJ2-7, the V gene TRBV2; D remains unclear. CDR3 size: 12 residues. Between the trimmed V and J ends, which lost 9 bases and 2 bases, there was a span of 11 bases. CDR1 and CDR2 (germline): SNHLY, FYNNEI. The CDR3, as DNA: TGTGCCAGACCTCCACGAACCTACGAGCAGTACTTC. Translated, it gives CARPPRTYEQYF.

V usage is TRBV5-1 and J usage is TRBJ1-1; no firm D call. This CDR3 comprises 15 residues. Germline CDR1 and CDR2: SGHRS and YFSETQ. V shed 1 base and J shed 1 base, with 11 bases lying between them. The CDR3 reads CASSLRRNPNTEAFF. The CDR3 coding sequence is TGCGCCAGCAGCTTGCGCAGAAACCCGAACACTGAAGCTTTCTTT.

This rearrangement joins TRBV7-6 to TRBJ2-7; D unresolved. Trimming pared 1 base from V and 0 bases from J, leaving 10 bases between. CDR3 length: 15 amino acids. The V gene's germline CDR1 is SGHVS and CDR2 FNYEAQ. CDR3 bases: TGTGCCAGCAGCTTAGAGGCGGAGAGCTCCTACGAGCAGTACTTC. Amino acids: CASSLEAESSYEQYF.

The rearrangement uses TRBV9 and TRBJ1-1, with 8 bases that match TRBD1. CDR3 length: 15 amino acids. Germline CDR1 reads SGDLS; CDR2 reads YYNGEE. V was clipped by 3 bases and J by 1 base; unmatched bases: 5. The CDR3 nucleotides read TGTGCCAGCAGCGAGGGACAGGCGAAGAACACTGAAGCTTTCTTT. Protein product: CASSEGQAKNTEAFF.

V usage is TRBV2 and J usage is TRBJ2-7; a weak D match, TRBD1 (5 bases). The germline gives CDR1 SNHLY, CDR2 FYNNEI. V was pared by 6 bases and J by 5 bases, with 20 bases between. The CDR3 contains 15 residues. The CDR3 DNA reads TGTGCCAGCAGGGCCCCGACAGATCATGCAGACGAGCAGTACTTC. Its translation is CASRAPTDHADEQYF.

The CDR3: CSAGGQVGFVTDTQYF. The CDR3 nucleotides read TGCAGCGCCGGAGGACAGGTCGGCTTTGTAACAGATACGCAGTATTTT. The rearrangement links TRBV29-1 to TRBJ2-3; 7 positions agree with TRBD1. Germline lookup yields CDR1 SQVTM and CDR2 ANQGSEA. CDR3 length: 16 residues. Germline trimming cut 7 bases from V and 3 bases from J; bases unmatched to any gene: 16.

The chain employs TRBV6-5 and TRBJ2-3, with 9 bases matching TRBD2. Trimming took 3 bases from V and 4 from J; bases not matched to a gene: 8. This CDR3 has 16 amino acids. Germline V CDR1 and CDR2: MNHEY, SVGAGI. The CDR3 nucleotides are TGTGCCAGCAGTTATTCGGTAGCGGGAGCCCCAGATACGCAGTATTTT. It yields the protein CASSYSVAGAPDTQYF.

The DNA of the CDR3 is TGTGCCAGCACGCATAACCTAGCGGGAGGGGGGCCAGATACGCAGTATTTT. Its protein is CASTHNLAGGGPDTQYF. The chain combines TRBV7-8 with TRBJ2-3; 12 nucleotides align to TRBD2. Germline V gives CDR1 SGHVS, CDR2 FQNEAQ. The CDR3 length is 17 residues. V shed 7 bases, J shed 4 bases, and the junction held 12 bases outside the gene matches.

V is TRBV14 and J is TRBJ2-3; TRBD1 agrees at 10 bases. With V trimmed by 1 base and J by 5 bases, 9 bases remained unmatched. The CDR3 runs 17 residues. Per germline, CDR1 SGHDN and CDR2 FVKESK. The CDR3 is CASSQGTGGYHEDTQYF. The CDR3 nucleotides read TGTGCCAGCAGCCAAGGGACAGGGGGTTACCACGAAGATACGCAGTATTTT.

CDR3 loop: CASSGGLMSSGANVLTF. The DNA of the CDR3 is TGTGCCAGCAGTGGGGGTCTGATGAGCTCTGGGGCCAACGTCCTGACTTTC. The chain recombines TRBV6-1 with TRBJ2-6, with unresolved D. Germline-derived CDR1 and CDR2 are MNHNS and SASEGT. This CDR3 comprises 17 residues. V was clipped by 4 bases and J by 0 bases, with 13 bases between them.

The V gene is TRBV4-1, the J gene TRBJ2-7; D is ambiguous. Trimming removed 10 bases at V and 2 bases at J, with 24 bases between. This CDR3 spans 16 amino acids. Germline CDR1 and CDR2: MGHRA and YSYEKL. The CDR3 spells CATSDANSGPAYEQYF. The CDR3 region has the DNA TGCGCCACCTCGGACGCGAACTCAGGACCCGCCTACGAGCAGTACTTC.

This clone was observed a single time. The chain carries TRBV19 and TRBJ2-7; 12 bases are shared with TRBD2. CDR1 LNHDA and CDR2 SQIVND come from the germline V gene (reference sequence). Trimming took 5 bases from V and 3 from J; bases not matched to a gene: 5. The CDR3 loop spans 15 amino acids. CDR3 nucleotides: TGTGCCAGTAGTCTAGCGGGAGGGCCCCTCTACGAGCAGTACTTC. Its protein product is CASSLAGGPLYEQYF.

The V gene is TRBV7-8, the J gene TRBJ2-1, with 13 bases lining up with TRBD2. The V gene's germline CDR1 is SGHVS and CDR2 FQNEAQ. V shed 8 bases and J 7 bases; nucleotides not matched to a gene: 2. The CDR3 has 13 residues. CDR3 coding DNA: TGTGCCAGCCTGACTAGCGGGAGGAATGAGCAGTTCTTC. It codes for CASLTSGRNEQFF.

The rearrangement links TRBV12-5 to TRBJ1-1; 8 bases line up with TRBD1. The CDR3 runs to 13 residues. The germline CDR1 and CDR2 sequences are LGHNT and FRNRAP. Trimming removed 5 bases from V and 6 bases from J; junction bases left unmatched: 5. CDR3 region: CASGATGAPEAFF. The CDR3 DNA follows: TGTGCTAGTGGTGCGACAGGGGCCCCTGAAGCTTTCTTT.

A single count supports this clone. This sequence joins TRBV5-8 and TRBJ2-7; D unresolved. Germline assignment: CDR1 SGHTS and CDR2 YDEGEE. The length of the CDR3 is 13 residues. V lost 4 bases and J lost 4, with 12 bases in between. In DNA form, the CDR3 reads TGTGCCAGCAGCCCCCGGTATCTTTACGAGCAGTACTTC. Its translation: CASSPRYLYEQYF.

As concerns this clone: This CDR3 is also generated by other DNA sequences in the sample. The chain couples TRBV4-1 to TRBJ2-1; D is undetermined. The CDR3 is made up of 11 amino acids. The V and J ends lost 1 base and 9 bases respectively, with 4 bases between them. Germline lookup yields CDR1 MGHRA and CDR2 YSYEKL. CDR3 loop: CASSQGGEQFF. In DNA form, the CDR3 reads TGCGCCAGCAGCCAAGGTGGTGAGCAGTTCTTC.

This rearrangement joins TRBV5-8 to TRBJ2-7; D not certain. Trimming left V 1 base short and J 6 bases short, with 2 bases between. Germline V gene sequence: CDR1 SGHTS, CDR2 YDEGEE. The CDR3 runs 10 residues. The CDR3 DNA sequence: TGTGCCAGCAGCTTGCCCGAGCAGTACTTC. Translated, it gives CASSLPEQYF. Filled out from reference TRBV5-8 and TRBJ2-7, the complete variable domain reads EAGVTQSPTHLIKTRGQQATLRCSPISGHTSVYWYQQALGLGLQFLLWYDEGEERNRGNFPPRFSGRQFPNYSSELNVNALELEDSALYLCASSLPEQYFGPGTRLTVT.

This chain connects TRBV2 to TRBJ2-1, with D perhaps TRBD2 (6 bases). Looked up from germline, CDR1 is SNHLY and CDR2 is FYNNEI. Deletions cut 6 bases from V and 6 bases from J, with 18 bases between. The CDR3 runs to 15 residues. The CDR3 region is CASRPTFSGGNEQFF. DNA for the CDR3: TGTGCCAGCAGACCCACCTTTAGCGGTGGCAATGAGCAGTTCTTC.

The chain carries TRBV4-2 and TRBJ2-1, with D possibly matching TRBD2 (5 bases). The CDR3 loop spans 12 amino acids. The V and J ends lost 5 bases and 8 bases respectively, with 10 bases between them. The germline V gene has CDR1 LGHNA and CDR2 YNFKEQ. The CDR3 DNA sequence: TGTGCCAGCAGCTACGCGGGCGATGAGCAGTTCTTC. This encodes CASSYAGDEQFF.

This sequence joins TRBV7-9 and TRBJ1-2, with 10 nucleotides matching TRBD1. Trimming at V came to 1 base and at J to 8 bases, leaving 7 bases not matched to a gene. Germline CDR1 and CDR2: SEHNR and FQNEAQ (reference sequence). This CDR3 is built from 15 residues. In DNA, the CDR3 is TGTGCCAGCAGCTTAGGGCTCGGACAGGGGGACGGCTACACCTTC. Encoded protein: CASSLGLGQGDGYTF.

The chain carries TRBV28 and TRBJ1-5; D is undetermined. This CDR3 has 15 residues. CDR1 and CDR2 from the germline V gene are MDHEN and SYDVKM. With 7 bases removed from V and 1 base from J, the gap between germline ends came to 14 bases. Written as DNA, the CDR3 is TGTGCCAGCACCCAAGGGCAGTTGAGCAATCAGCCCCAGCATTTT. This translates into CASTQGQLSNQPQHF. The variable domain in full, completed from reference TRBV28 and TRBJ1-5, reads DVKVTQSSRYLVKRTGEKVFLECVQDMDHENMFWYRQDPGLGLRLIYFSYDVKMKEKGDIPEGYSVSREKKERFSLILESASTNQTSMYLCASTQGQLSNQPQHFGDGTRLSIL.